The TCR beta chain under discussion was sequenced for a study of human T cells and chemical hapten exposure. Time point described: pre-sensitization, week 0. Treatment of the sample: therapeutic diphenylcyclopropenone sensitization with weekly scalp DPC. Whole blood that had not been fractionated was the source of extracted total RNA. In the case of this clonotype: As yet, its antigen is unknown.

TCRdb itself ran the RACE reads through MiXCR, one entry per CDR3 protein. Of about 80,000 distinct CDR3 sequences listed, less than 15% were seen once; the top ten hold approximately 4.6%. From germline, CDR1 is SGHTA and CDR2 FQGNSA. The CDR3 covers 15 residues. V lost 0 bases and J lost 0, with 8 bases in between. Broader study findings: There was alopecia in the donors, so their immune response may differ from that of healthy people. Relative to control repertoires, expanded TCRs gave rise to significantly more large CDR3 similarity clusters.

The rearrangement links TRBV7-2 to TRBJ1-1; D gene unclear. Here the sequenced sample was whole blood, taken in connection with sensitization to the hapten diphenylcyclopropenone (DPC). The origin of this receptor is a woman between 45 and 65 years old with alopecia areata. Some clones in this sample may be carry-over from other donors' samples. CDR3 residues: CASSLAPPMNTEAFF. Written as DNA, the CDR3 is TGTGCCAGCAGCTTAGCACCCCCCATGAACACTGAAGCTTTCTTT.